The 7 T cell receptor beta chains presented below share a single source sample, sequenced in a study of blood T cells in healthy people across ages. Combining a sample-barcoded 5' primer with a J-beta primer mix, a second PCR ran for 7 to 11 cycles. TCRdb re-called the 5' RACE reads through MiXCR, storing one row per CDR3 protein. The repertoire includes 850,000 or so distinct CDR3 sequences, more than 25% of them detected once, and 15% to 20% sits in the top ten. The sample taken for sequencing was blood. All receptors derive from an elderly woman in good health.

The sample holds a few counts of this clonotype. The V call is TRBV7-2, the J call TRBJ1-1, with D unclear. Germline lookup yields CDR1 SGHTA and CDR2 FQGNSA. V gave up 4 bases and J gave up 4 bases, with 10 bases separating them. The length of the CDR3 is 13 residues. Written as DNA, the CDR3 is TGTGCCAGCAGCTCCCAGGAAGGCACTGAAGCTTTCTTT. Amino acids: CASSSQEGTEAFF.

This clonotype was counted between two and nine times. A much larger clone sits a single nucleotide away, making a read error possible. The CDR3 reads CASSEGPSLETQYF. The CDR3 DNA reads as TGTGCCAGCAGCGAAGGCCCCAGCCTAGAGACCCAGTACTTC. The genes are TRBV9 and TRBJ2-5; no definite D call. Trimming cost V 3 bases and J 4 bases, with 13 bases left between them. Germline values: CDR1 SGDLS, CDR2 YYNGEE. CDR3 length equals 14 residues.

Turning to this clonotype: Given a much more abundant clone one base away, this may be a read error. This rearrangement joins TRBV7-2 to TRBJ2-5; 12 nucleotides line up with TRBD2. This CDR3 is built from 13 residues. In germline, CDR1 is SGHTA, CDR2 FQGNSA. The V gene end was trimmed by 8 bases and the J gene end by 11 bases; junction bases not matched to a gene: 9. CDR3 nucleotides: TGTGCCAGCCGGACTAGCGGGGTTGATGAGCAGTACTTC. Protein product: CASRTSGVDEQYF.

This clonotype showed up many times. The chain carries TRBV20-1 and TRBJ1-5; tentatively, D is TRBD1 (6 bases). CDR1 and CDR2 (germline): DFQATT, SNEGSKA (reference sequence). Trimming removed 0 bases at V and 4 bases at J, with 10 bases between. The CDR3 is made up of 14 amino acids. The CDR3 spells CSARDPQGNQPQHF. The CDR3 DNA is TGCAGTGCTAGAGATCCTCAGGGGAATCAGCCCCAGCATTTT.

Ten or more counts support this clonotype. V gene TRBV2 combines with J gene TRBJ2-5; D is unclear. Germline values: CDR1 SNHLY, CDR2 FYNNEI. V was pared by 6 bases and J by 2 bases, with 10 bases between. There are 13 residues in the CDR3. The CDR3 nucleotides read TGTGCCAGCAGCGGGCTACCACAAGAGACCCAGTACTTC. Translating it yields CASSGLPQETQYF.

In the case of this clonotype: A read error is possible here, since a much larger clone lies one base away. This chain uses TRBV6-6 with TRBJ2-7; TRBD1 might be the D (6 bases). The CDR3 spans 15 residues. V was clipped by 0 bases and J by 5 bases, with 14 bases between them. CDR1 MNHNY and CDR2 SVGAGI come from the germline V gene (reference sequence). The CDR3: CASSYSQGRSHEQYF. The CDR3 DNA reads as TGTGCCAGCAGTTACTCGCAGGGGCGATCACACGAGCAGTACTTC.

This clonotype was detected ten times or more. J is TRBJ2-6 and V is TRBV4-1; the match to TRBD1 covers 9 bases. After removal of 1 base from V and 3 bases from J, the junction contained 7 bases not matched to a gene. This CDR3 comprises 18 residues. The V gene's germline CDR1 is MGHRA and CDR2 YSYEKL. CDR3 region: CASSQVGTGLGGANVLTF. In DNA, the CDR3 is TGCGCCAGCAGCCAAGTAGGGACAGGGTTAGGTGGGGCCAACGTCCTGACTTTC.